The T cell receptor beta chain under discussion was sequenced for a study of CD8 T cells in ankylosing spondylitis. This clonotype showed up just a few times. The antigen is unknown. TCRdb reanalysed the 5' RACE reads using MiXCR and keeps one entry per CDR3 protein. The sample includes fewer than 650,000 distinct CDR3 sequences, over 9.5% seen only once; the top ten take nearly 7%. Points from the study as a whole: Typical of ankylosing spondylitis blood, it appeared, was a TCR beta motif of seven to nine highly homologous variants.

Input material: blood, either unsorted or a sorted T cell fraction (not recorded which). This clonotype originated in a male donor with ankylosing spondylitis.

CDR3 nucleotides: TGTGCCACCAGCAGAGATAGAACCGAAGCTCAGTACTTC. Translated: CATSRDRTEAQYF. The gene calls are TRBV15 and TRBJ2-4; D uncertain. Trimming shortened V by 0 bases and J by 12 bases, and 12 bases separated the two germline ends. Germline CDR1 and CDR2: LNHNV and YYDKDF (reference sequence). There are 13 residues in the CDR3.